The 10 T cell receptor beta chains listed next were all sequenced from one sample in a study of T cell responses to AZD1222 COVID-19 vaccine. Clones were sequenced by immunoSEQ multiplex PCR, and TCRdb holds only the in-frame ones, with some missing. Found here are 53,000 or so clones, more than 80% of them singletons; the top ten hold about 21%. The material was peripheral blood, obtained on day 0 of MenACWY control vaccination. The receptor source for this set is an adult in good health.

This clone was observed a single time. The V and J genes are TRBV7-9 and TRBJ2-3; perhaps D is TRBD1 or TRBD2 (5 bases each). The ends were cut back, 4 bases at V and 1 base at J, with 9 bases in the middle. CDR1 SEHNR and CDR2 FQNEAQ come from the germline V gene (reference sequence). The CDR3 has 14 amino acids. This CDR3 reads CASSSRDGTDTQYF. CDR3 coding DNA: TGTGCCAGCAGCTCCCGGGACGGCACAGATACGCAGTATTTT.

J is TRBJ1-1 and V is TRBV18; 7 bases fit TRBD1. The CDR3 extends over 15 amino acids. The germline CDR1 and CDR2 sequences are KGHSH and LQKENI. The trim removed 8 bases at V and 0 bases at J, leaving 9 bases unmatched. The CDR3 reads CASEAGGMLNTEAFF. For the CDR3, the DNA is TGTGCCAGCGAAGCAGGGGGAATGTTGAACACTGAAGCTTTCTTT.

The J gene is TRBJ2-2, the V gene TRBV19, with 7 bases fitting TRBD1. CDR1 and CDR2 from the germline V gene are LNHDA and SQIVND (reference sequence). The CDR3 consists of 15 residues. The ends lost 3 bases at V and 0 bases at J; junction bases unmatched: 1. CDR3 in DNA: TGTGCCAGTAGTATTACAGGGGCGAACACCGGGGAGCTGTTTTTT. This sequence encodes CASSITGANTGELFF.

This clone ranks as medium-sized. V usage is TRBV6-2 or TRBV6-3 and J usage is TRBJ2-1, with a weak D call TRBD1 (6 bases). The CDR3 contains 16 residues. The ends were cut back, 0 bases at V and 2 bases at J, with 11 bases in the middle. Germline V gene data show CDR1 as MNHEY and CDR2 as SVGEGT. Written as DNA, the CDR3 is TGTGCCAGCAGTTACTCGGTGGGGGCGGCCTACAATGAGCAGTTCTTC. This translates into CASSYSVGAAYNEQFF.

The chain has TRBV4-1 and TRBJ1-1, with 7 bases aligning to TRBD1. Germline lookup yields CDR1 MGHRA and CDR2 YSYEKL. The CDR3 covers 14 residues. J was trimmed by 6 bases and V by 4 bases; bases with no gene match: 8. CDR3 sequence reads: CASSPEYRGPEAFF. CDR3 DNA: TGCGCCAGCAGCCCTGAATACAGGGGCCCTGAAGCTTTCTTT.

The chain recombines TRBV6-2 or TRBV6-3 with TRBJ1-2; D remains ambiguous. Germline V gene sequence: CDR1 MNHEY, CDR2 SVGEGT. Trimming removed 3 bases at V and 8 bases at J, with 16 bases between. The CDR3 is 14 residues long. CDR3 residues: CASSYPPPRGGYTF. DNA for the CDR3: TGTGCCAGCAGTTATCCCCCTCCCCGAGGGGGCTACACCTTC.

The rearrangement links TRBV18 to TRBJ1-2, with 9 bases aligning to TRBD1. J gave up 0 bases and V 5 bases, and 4 bases lay outside the gene matches. The CDR3 consists of 15 residues. From germline, CDR1 is KGHSH and CDR2 LQKENI. The CDR3 nucleotides are TGTGCCAGCTCATCCGGGACAGGGTCTAACTATGGCTACACCTTC. It translates to CASSSGTGSNYGYTF.

This CDR3 reads CASSFGGNSNQPQHF. The CDR3 bases are TGTGCCAGCAGCTTTGGGGGGAATAGCAATCAGCCCCAGCATTTT. The rearrangement links TRBV7-9 to TRBJ1-5; the D gene is possibly TRBD1 (5 bases). The CDR3 sequence is 15 residues long. V shed 3 bases and J shed 0 bases, with 9 bases lying between them. Germline CDR1 reads SEHNR; CDR2 reads FQNEAQ (reference sequence).

The chain is built from TRBV19 and TRBJ1-5; no clear D. Germline values: CDR1 LNHDA, CDR2 SQIVND (reference sequence). V was cut by 6 bases and J by 5 bases, with 14 bases left in between. The CDR3 totals 14 residues. In nucleotides, the CDR3 is TGTGCCAGTAGCCCCTTCGCCCCTGATCAGCCCCAGCATTTT. This encodes CASSPFAPDQPQHF.

The chain recombines TRBV5-4 with TRBJ1-2; D might be TRBD1 (5 bases). Deletions cut 4 bases from V and 3 bases from J, with 16 bases between. The CDR3 has 15 amino acids. Germline V lookup: CDR1 SGHNT, CDR2 YYREEE (reference sequence). The CDR3 DNA is TGTGCCAGCAGCGCCGCGCGGGTGGGGGACTATGGCTACACCTTC. It codes for CASSAARVGDYGYTF.